This T cell receptor beta chain was captured by sequencing in a study of T cells after yellow fever vaccination. The CDR3 runs 15 residues. Germline V gene sequence: CDR1 SNHLY, CDR2 FYNNEI. V lost 7 bases, J lost 0 bases, and 6 bases stayed unmatched. General study results and limits: Some clonotypes were seen in both the CD4 and the CD8 compartments. These made up a small share and likely arose from convergent recombination.

TCRdb analysed the 5' RACE reads with MiXCR anew, one entry per CDR3 protein. Here the sample spans 500,000 to 650,000 distinct CDR3 sequences, roughly 12% being singletons. To note about this clonotype: Antigen specificity is unknown.

The source was PBMCs, collected on the day of the yellow fever booster vaccination. This receptor was identified in a young man who received the YFV17D yellow fever vaccine. The chain links TRBV2 to TRBJ2-7, with TRBD1 matching over 10 bases. As DNA, the CDR3 is TGTGCCAGCACCCCAGGGACAGGGGTCTCCTACGAGCAGTACTTC. Translation: CASTPGTGVSYEQYF.